This T cell receptor (beta chain) was recovered during a study of blood T cell repertoires in COVID-19. TCRdb's table, derived via immunoSEQ multiplex PCR, lists solely in-frame clones and lacks some. The profile shows approximately 270,000 clones, around nine tenths of them singletons. The CDR3 is 14 amino acids. The receptor's source is a man aged 50 to 59 with acute or convalescent COVID-19. The V gene is TRBV21-1, the J gene TRBJ2-7; the listed D gene, TRBD1, was not tested against the DNA. TRBV21-1 is marked as a pseudogene. Sequencing was carried out using peripheral blood. CDR3 in DNA: TGTGCCAGCGCACCCCGGGACATACTCTACGAGCAGTACTTC. This encodes CASAPRDILYEQYF.